These T cell receptor beta chains were read from a single sample in a study of T cells after yellow fever vaccination. TCRdb re-called the 5' RACE reads through MiXCR, storing one row per CDR3 protein. Here the sample spans around 330,000 distinct CDR3 sequences, 3.6% being singletons. The starting material was PBMCs, obtained on the day of the yellow fever booster vaccination. These receptors all come from a young man who received the YFV17D yellow fever vaccine. Each CDR3 is given with its conserved first and last residue. Fields, in order: J gene, clone size, D gene, V gene, CDR3 protein, CDR3 DNA. The D gene is left open where the match is weak. Where a row states a size, it is once, few, many or the class of an expanded clone; other rows omit it.

j_call: TRBJ1-4
clone_size: many
d_call: -
v_call: TRBV4-3
cdr3_aa: CASSQLVMVAGASATNEKLFF
cdr3_nt: TGCGCCAGCAGCCAACTTGTGATGGTCGCAGGGGCGAGTGCAACTAATGAAAAACTGTTTTTT

j_call: TRBJ2-7
clone_size: many
d_call: -
v_call: TRBV12-3/TRBV12-4
cdr3_aa: CASSRAYEQYF
cdr3_nt: TGTGCCAGCAGTCGGGCCTACGAGCAGTACTTC

j_call: TRBJ2-1
clone_size: many
d_call: -
v_call: TRBV5-1
cdr3_aa: CASSYYLAGGMTYNEQFF
cdr3_nt: TGCGCCAGCAGCTATTACCTAGCCGGAGGGATGACCTACAATGAGCAGTTCTTC

j_call: TRBJ2-5
clone_size: many
d_call: -
v_call: TRBV12-3/TRBV12-4
cdr3_aa: CASSPRWTQYF
cdr3_nt: TGTGCCAGCAGTCCTCGATGGACCCAGTACTTC

j_call: TRBJ1-2
clone_size: many
d_call: -
v_call: TRBV27
cdr3_aa: CASSSTVNYGYTF
cdr3_nt: TGTGCCAGCAGTTCGACCGTTAACTATGGCTACACCTTC

j_call: TRBJ1-2
clone_size: -
d_call: TRBD1
v_call: TRBV18
cdr3_aa: CASSPQTGAHGYTF
cdr3_nt: TGTGCCAGCTCACCTCAGACAGGGGCCCATGGCTACACCTTC

j_call: TRBJ1-1
clone_size: many
d_call: -
v_call: TRBV5-1
cdr3_aa: CASSATGSGDEAFF
cdr3_nt: TGCGCCAGCAGCGCAACCGGGAGTGGGGATGAAGCTTTCTTT

j_call: TRBJ1-1
clone_size: -
d_call: -
v_call: TRBV20-1
cdr3_aa: CSAREGTVNTEAFF
cdr3_nt: TGCAGTGCTAGAGAAGGAACAGTGAACACTGAAGCTTTCTTT

j_call: TRBJ2-6
clone_size: few
d_call: -
v_call: TRBV10-2
cdr3_aa: CASSPASSVLFPGANVLTF
cdr3_nt: TGCGCCAGCAGTCCAGCCTCTTCGGTCCTTTTTCCTGGGGCCAACGTCCTGACTTTC

j_call: TRBJ2-2
clone_size: many
d_call: TRBD2
v_call: TRBV27
cdr3_aa: CASSRLAGGTGELFF
cdr3_nt: TGTGCCAGCAGCCGACTAGCGGGGGGCACCGGGGAGCTGTTTTTT

j_call: TRBJ2-5
clone_size: many
d_call: TRBD2
v_call: TRBV6-2/TRBV6-3
cdr3_aa: CASSAPWSRGGLEETQYF
cdr3_nt: TGTGCCAGCAGTGCCCCCTGGTCGCGCGGGGGGCTGGAAGAGACCCAGTACTTC

j_call: TRBJ2-6
clone_size: few
d_call: -
v_call: TRBV6-5
cdr3_aa: CASGKGFGANVLTF
cdr3_nt: TGTGCCAGCGGTAAGGGGTTCGGGGCCAACGTCCTGACTTTC

j_call: TRBJ2-7
clone_size: few
d_call: -
v_call: TRBV20-1
cdr3_aa: CSAQRRGLDYEQYF
cdr3_nt: TGCAGTGCCCAGAGGAGGGGCCTCGACTACGAGCAGTACTTC

j_call: TRBJ2-2
clone_size: -
d_call: TRBD1
v_call: TRBV5-1
cdr3_aa: CASSSKIQGAWAGGELFF
cdr3_nt: TGCGCCAGCAGCTCAAAGATTCAGGGGGCGTGGGCCGGCGGGGAGCTGTTTTTT

j_call: TRBJ2-3
clone_size: many
d_call: TRBD2
v_call: TRBV5-1
cdr3_aa: CASSFGAGGVLRTQYF
cdr3_nt: TGCGCCAGCAGCTTCGGAGCGGGGGGAGTGCTCCGAACGCAGTATTTT

j_call: TRBJ2-1
clone_size: few
d_call: TRBD2
v_call: TRBV12-3/TRBV12-4
cdr3_aa: CASSPPSGGVNEQFF
cdr3_nt: TGTGCCAGCAGCCCCCCTAGCGGGGGGGTTAATGAGCAGTTCTTC

j_call: TRBJ2-5
clone_size: many
d_call: -
v_call: TRBV3-1
cdr3_aa: CASSQVGHVAQYF
cdr3_nt: TGTGCCAGCAGCCAAGTAGGCCACGTAGCCCAGTACTTC

j_call: TRBJ2-3
clone_size: many
d_call: TRBD2
v_call: TRBV10-2
cdr3_aa: CATLAGGTTDTQYF
cdr3_nt: TGCGCCACCCTAGCGGGGGGGACAACAGATACGCAGTATTTT

j_call: TRBJ1-5
clone_size: -
d_call: -
v_call: TRBV14
cdr3_aa: CASSQEATASNQPQHF
cdr3_nt: TGTGCCAGCAGCCAAGAGGCGACAGCGAGCAATCAGCCCCAGCATTTT

j_call: TRBJ1-2
clone_size: many
d_call: -
v_call: TRBV12-3/TRBV12-4
cdr3_aa: CASSLGQGGNYGYTF
cdr3_nt: TGTGCCAGCAGTTTGGGGCAGGGAGGGAACTATGGCTACACCTTC

j_call: TRBJ2-5
clone_size: few
d_call: TRBD1
v_call: TRBV10-3
cdr3_aa: CAISDWDREETQYF
cdr3_nt: TGTGCCATCAGTGATTGGGACAGAGAAGAGACCCAGTACTTC

j_call: TRBJ2-3
clone_size: many
d_call: -
v_call: TRBV20-1
cdr3_aa: CSARDRRGTDTQYF
cdr3_nt: TGCAGTGCTAGAGATCGAAGGGGGACAGATACGCAGTATTTT